One T cell receptor beta chain is described in this entry. Its recognized antigen is unknown. Base qualities were left out, and no much larger clone turns up one base away. The data were obtained in a study of OX40 agonist ivuxolimab in advanced cancers. Study-level background: Ivuxolimab was an agonistic, fully human IgG2 monoclonal antibody directed against OX40 (CD134), a costimulatory receptor. Intravenous ivuxolimab was administered to patients every 2 weeks at six dose levels: 0.01, 0.1, 0.3, 1.5, 3 and 10 mg/kg. Of the approximately 50 patients in dose escalation, around 19 had hepatocellular carcinoma, some 15 had melanoma, 9 had renal cell carcinoma and 9 had head and neck cancer. In the dose-escalation cohort, 82.7% of patients were male, and the mean age was roughly 60 years with a range of roughly 20 to 80. Patients were allowed to have had prior anti-PD-1, anti-PD-L1 or anti-CTLA-4 therapy, and around 41% of the dose-escalation patients had previously received checkpoint inhibitors. Partial responses occurred in three dose-escalation patients, of whom one had hepatocellular carcinoma and two had cutaneous melanoma. Peripheral TCRbeta sequencing aimed to test whether ivuxolimab altered TCR sequence diversity and caused clonal T-cell expansion. The monotherapy dose-escalation portion (N of about 52 patients) of the phase I ivuxolimab trial is reported in the paper.

At the junction V is shortened by 0 bases and J by 8 bases, with 23 bases in between. Inclusive of the bounding cysteine and phenylalanine, the CDR3 is 18 residues long. Of all the DNA, just the CDR3 is kept, 54 bases in frame from base 1. The germline V gene sets CDR1 to SGHRS and CDR2 to YFSETQ. What the authors observed across the whole study: In partial responders in the 0.1-3.0 mg/kg groups, normalized peripheral clonal expansion was found to be among the lowest, especially among CD8+ T cells. At doses of 0.1 to 3.0 mg/kg, clonal expansion of both CD4+ and CD8+ T cells in blood was seen between baseline and week 6. On average, CD8+ T cells showed more expanded clones than CD4+ T cells after ivuxolimab. Which antigens the clonally expanded peripheral T cells were specific for was not determined. Low levels of normalized T-cell clonal expansion were also shown by some nonresponding patients.

The trial excluded patients who had a history of autoimmune disease or who were on systemic immunosuppression. In every dose cohort, peripheral blood was drawn for TCR sequencing at baseline, cycle 4 day 1, and cycle 7 day 1. Samples were obtained from an open-label, multicenter, first-in-human phase I dose-escalation trial of ivuxolimab. The trial enrolled adults with locally advanced or metastatic head and neck squamous cell, hepatocellular, melanoma or renal cell carcinoma. Before TCR sequencing, CD4+ T cells and CD8+ T cells were sorted from peripheral blood as separate populations. To sequence the TCRbeta CDR3 region, genomic DNA was isolated from the sorted cells. TCRbeta CDR3 regions were sequenced using the immunoSEQ Assay. The table was pulled from immuneACCESS by TCRdb, which kept in-frame rearrangements only. Such tables lose some clones; where checked, under half of the loss comes from unresolved V genes, and the rest has no known cause. For this sample the table gives 70,000 to 75,000 clones, of which 85% were detected only once. Of the sample, 0.53% is held by the ten largest clones.

The clonotype comes from an adult with an advanced solid tumor such as melanoma, head and neck, liver or kidney cancer. Sample: CD4+ or CD8+ T cells sorted from blood, taken in a trial of the OX40 agonist ivuxolimab. The rearranged chain carries TRBV5-1 and TRBJ1-4, with no confidently assigned D gene. The bases are TGCGCCAGCAGCTTGGTCCCGGTTATGAGTTTGGGAGCCGAAAAACTGTTTTTT. Translated, this gives CASSLVPVMSLGAEKLFF.